A single sample is the source of the 5 T cell receptor beta chains below, sequenced in a study of blood T cells in healthy people across ages. Alongside a J-beta primer mix, a sample-barcoded 5' primer served in a second PCR lasting about 7 to 11 cycles. TCRdb re-derived calls from the 5' RACE reads in MiXCR, one entry per CDR3 protein. Found here are 1,800,000 or so distinct CDR3 sequences, about 39% of them singletons; the top ten hold roughly 23%. Sequenced: blood. These TCRs come from a human donor in good health.

To note about this clonotype: A clone one base away is much larger, so this may be a read error. Without the conserved terminal phenylalanine or tryptophan, this CDR3 likely stems from a read error. This chain uses TRBV4-3 with TRBJ2-3; no clear D. The V gene lost 0 bases and the J gene lost 4 bases, with 14 bases spanning the gap. This CDR3 has 16 residues. Germline-derived CDR1 and CDR2 are LGHNA and YSLEER. The CDR3 bases are TGCGCCAGCAGCCAAGAGGTGGCCCCTCCCCCAGATACGCAGTATTGT. It codes for CASSQEVAPPPDTQYC.

This clonotype was found once. The V gene is TRBV20-1, the J gene TRBJ2-7; tentatively, D is TRBD1 or TRBD2 (5 bases each). V was trimmed by 6 bases and J by 3 bases, leaving 12 bases between them. The CDR3 spans 12 residues. Germline CDR1 is DFQATT and CDR2 is SNEGSKA (reference sequence). CDR3 protein: CSANQGVYEQYF. CDR3 sequence (DNA): TGCAGTGCGAACCAGGGAGTCTACGAGCAGTACTTC.

The CDR3 loop reads CASSSPSGARSSYEQYF. The DNA for the CDR3 is TGTGCCAGCAGCTCCCCCTCCGGGGCTCGGAGCTCCTACGAGCAGTACTTC. The chain has TRBV11-2 and TRBJ2-7; D possibly uses TRBD1 or TRBD2 (5 bases each). Germline CDR1 and CDR2: SGHAT and FQNNGV. The CDR3 spans 17 residues. V was trimmed by 4 bases and J by 0 bases, leaving 19 bases between them.

This clonotype was counted only a few times. The J gene is TRBJ2-7, the V gene TRBV28; 8 bases match TRBD1. The CDR3 has 13 residues. CDR1 and CDR2 (germline): MDHEN, SYDVKM. Trimming removed 8 bases from V and 5 bases from J; junction bases left unmatched: 8. CDR3 in amino acids: CASVSTGGNEQYF. For the CDR3, the DNA is TGTGCCAGCGTATCTACAGGGGGGAACGAGCAGTACTTC.

The chain combines TRBV6-2 or TRBV6-3 with TRBJ2-7; 10 bases match TRBD2. The junction had 7 bases not matched to a gene; V was cut back by 0 bases and J by 2 bases. From germline, CDR1 is MNHEY and CDR2 SVGEGT. The length of the CDR3 is 17 residues. CDR3 in DNA: TGTGCCAGCAGTTACTCGCAGCGGGGGGGATCCACCTACGAGCAGTACTTC. Translated, it gives CASSYSQRGGSTYEQYF.